This T cell receptor (beta chain) was recorded in a study of control samples from healthy donors and cancer patients. Clones were read by immunoSEQ multiplex PCR, and TCRdb kept only the in-frame ones, dropping some. The data show some 150,000 clones, with around 95% seen just once and roughly 4.3% held by the top ten. From germline, CDR1 is SGHKS and CDR2 YYEKEE (reference sequence). Trimming took off 3 bases at V and 6 bases at J, with 16 bases between the two ends. CDR3 size: 14 residues. This clone was detected once. The receptor comes from a woman aged 60-75 years in good health. What was sequenced was blood. The chain has TRBV5-5 and TRBJ2-7; tentative D call: TRBD2 (6 bases). The CDR3 sequence: CASSYTTAGIEQYF. The CDR3 DNA sequence: TGTGCCAGCAGCTACACGACAGCGGGTATCGAGCAGTACTTC.